This T cell receptor beta chain came from a study of immune characterization of retroperitoneal liposarcoma. This clonotype counts as large. TCRdb re-called the PCR reads through MiXCR, storing one row per CDR3 protein. This table holds around 2,000 distinct CDR3 sequences, approximately 46% found once. Trimming left V 7 bases short and J 6 bases short, with 13 bases between. CDR1 is MNHNS and CDR2 is SASEGT in the germline V gene. The CDR3 totals 13 residues. This chain links TRBV6-1 with TRBJ2-1, with a weak D call TRBD1 (6 bases). The sample comprised tumor tissue. This sequence originates from a female donor with retroperitoneal liposarcoma. The CDR3 loop reads CASTLLGGNEQFF. The CDR3 nucleotides are TGTGCCAGCACTCTCTTAGGGGGCAATGAGCAGTTCTTC.